A single sample gave rise to the 7 T cell receptor delta chains below, sequenced in a study of γδ T cells in repeated Plasmodium falciparum infection. TCRdb fed the multiplex PCR reads to CATT. This sample has over 45,000 delta-chain clones, with less than 2% found just once. Flow sorting of PBMC yielded separate Vgamma9/Vdelta2+ and Vdelta2-negative gammadelta T cell populations for bulk repertoire analysis. Material for sequencing was gamma-delta T cells from blood. The receptors originated from a pool of human donors (malaria-infected and uninfected, not separated).

This clone has a count of ten or more. The protein held in TCRdb is that of a much larger clone and does not match this DNA's translation at residue 11, likely because of a read error; the protein shown is translated from the DNA. The chain employs TRDV1 and TRDJ1; 11 bases are a match to TRDD3. The J gene is not listed in TCRdb, so it was assigned here from a DNA match to germline. Germline CDR1 and CDR2: TSWWSYY and QGS. V lost 5 bases to trimming and J lost 2 bases; unmatched junction nucleotides: 25. The CDR3 extends over 22 amino acids. The CDR3 sequence is CALGLPLGRSIGGYGTTDKLIF. The DNA of the CDR3 is TGTGCTCTTGGGCTCCCATTAGGCCGTAGTATTGGGGGATACGGTACTACCGATAAACTCATCTTT.

This clone came up a few times. A read error may be the cause here, since a much bigger clone is one base away. The V gene is TRDV2; the J gene was not called; the DNA was not used to check the table's D call, TRDD3. Germline lookup yields CDR1 GEAIGNYY and CDR2 EKD. CDR3 length: 19 residues. In DNA form, the CDR3 reads TGTGCCTGTGACACCGTACTGGGGGATACGCAAAGTCCCTCCGATAAACCCATCTTT. This sequence encodes CACDTVLGDTQSPSDKPIF.

This clone was detected only a few times. The amino acid sequence in TCRdb belongs to a much larger clone and departs from this DNA's translation at residue 16, likely a sequencing read error; the sequence shown is translated from the DNA. This chain joins TRDV1 and TRDJ1; 10 bases align to TRDD3. TCRdb gives no J gene; it was assigned here by matching the DNA to germline. The CDR3 length is 21 residues. Germline V gene sequence: CDR1 TSWWSYY, CDR2 QGS. V gave up 0 bases and J gave up 4 bases; unmatched junction bases: 20. CDR3 sequence reads: CALGELCPTELLGDCGDKLIF. In DNA form, the CDR3 reads TGTGCTCTTGGGGAACTCTGTCCTACAGAGCTACTGGGGGATTGCGGCGATAAACTCATCTTT.

Notes on this clone: The protein given by TCRdb reflects a much larger clone and differs at residue 5 from this DNA's translation, likely from a read error; the protein shown is the DNA's translation. The chain links TRDV1 to TRDJ1, with 9 bases lining up with TRDD3. TCRdb is silent on the J gene; assignment here came from matching the DNA to germline. This CDR3 comprises 26 residues. From germline, CDR1 is TSWWSYY and CDR2 QGS. V lost 4 bases to trimming and J lost 4 bases; unmatched junction nucleotides: 40. CDR3 coding DNA: TGTGCTCTTGGGGGACGATCCTTCCCAAAGACCCAAGTGTTACTGGGGGAATGTCGAGCGAACGATAAACTCATCTTT. Translated, it gives CALGGRSFPKTQVLLGECRANDKLIF.

In regard to this clone: The protein TCRdb lists belongs to a much larger clone and differs from this DNA's translation at residue 5, which points to a read error; the protein shown is made from the DNA. The V gene is TRDV1, but the J gene lacks a call; the table's D call, TRDD3, was not checked against the DNA. This CDR3 region has 23 residues. Germline CDR1 reads TSWWSYY; CDR2 reads QGS. DNA of the CDR3: TGTGCTCTTGGGGGACTGGCCTTAGTAAAAACCCTTCCTACGGGTTGGGGATCAACTAGTCTCATCTTT. Translated, it gives CALGGLALVKTLPTGWGSTSLIF.

By frequency in the sample, this clone is medium-sized. The sample has other DNA sequences that encode this CDR3 too. The V gene is TRDV1, the J gene TRDJ1; the D call may be TRDD2 or TRDD3 (7 bases each). This CDR3 contains 21 residues. Germline V lookup: CDR1 TSWWSYY, CDR2 QGS. Deletions cut 0 bases from V and 0 bases from J, with 26 bases between. The CDR3 sequence is CALGELGFPSFLGGYTDKLIF. CDR3 in DNA: TGTGCTCTTGGGGAACTAGGGTTTCCTTCCTTCCTGGGGGGTTACACCGATAAACTCATCTTT.

This clone showed up just a few times. The protein in TCRdb stems from a much larger clone and differs at residue 3 from this DNA's translation, likely a read error; here the protein is translated from the DNA. The V call is TRDV2, the J call TRDJ1; 13 bases line up with TRDD3. The J gene is absent in TCRdb and was assigned here via DNA matching to germline. CDR1 is GEAIGNYY and CDR2 is EKD in the germline V gene. CDR3 length equals 20 residues. The CDR3 DNA is TGTGCCGGTGACACAGTCATACGTACTGGGGGATACGCGCCCACCGATAAACTCATCTTT. As protein: CAGDTVIRTGGYAPTDKLIF.